Each of the 32 T cell receptor beta chains below was sequenced from the same sample in a study of lymphopenia after photon versus proton radiotherapy. This table comes from immunoSEQ multiplex PCR, and its TCRdb copy is limited to in-frame clones, with some not included. The table lists some 29,000 clones, 81% of them singletons, with roughly a third in the top ten. The sample here was peripheral blood, taken from a patient treated with photon-based radiotherapy. The receptors stem from a man in his fifties with gastric cancer.

This clone has only a few counts. The gene calls are TRBV12-5 and TRBJ2-5, with TRBD2 matching over 10 bases. CDR3 length: 16 residues. Germline CDR1 LGHNT, CDR2 FRNRAP. After removal of 4 bases from V and 5 bases from J, the junction contained 10 bases not matched to a gene. CDR3 protein: CASGSTSRLAGETQYF. DNA for the CDR3: TGTGCTAGTGGTTCCACATCACGACTAGCGGGTGAGACCCAGTACTTC.

The genes are TRBV30 and TRBJ2-5, with TRBD2 matching over 8 bases. This CDR3 contains 12 residues. The germline gives CDR1 GTSNPN, CDR2 SVGIG (reference sequence). V dropped 2 bases and J dropped 6; count of bases not matched to a gene: 2. The CDR3 loop reads CAWSSGGKTQYF. Written as DNA, the CDR3 is TGTGCCTGGAGTAGCGGGGGTAAGACCCAGTACTTC.

V gene TRBV7-9 combines with J gene TRBJ2-7, with D perhaps TRBD1 (5 bases). V gave up 3 bases and J gave up 5 bases, with 11 bases separating them. Germline CDR1 SEHNR, CDR2 FQNEAQ (reference sequence). The length of the CDR3 is 13 residues. The CDR3: CASSFSRVHEQYV. CDR3 coding DNA: TGTGCCAGCAGCTTCTCCAGGGTCCACGAGCAGTACGTC.

J is TRBJ1-1 and V is TRBV6-4; D gene ambiguous. Germline V gene lookup returns CDR1 MRHNA and CDR2 SNTAGT. The CDR3 totals 13 residues. The V gene lost 3 bases and the J gene lost 2 bases, with 7 bases spanning the gap. Here the CDR3 DNA reads TGTGCCAGCAGTGAGGCCGCAAACACTGAAGCTTTCTTT. Its protein is CASSEAANTEAFF.

V is TRBV13 and J is TRBJ2-7; D is uncertain. The CDR3 totals 14 residues. In germline, CDR1 is PRHDT, CDR2 FYEKMQ (reference sequence). Between the trimmed V and J ends, which lost 1 base and 7 bases, there was a span of 14 bases. The CDR3 loop is CASSLVSGIREQYF. CDR3 DNA: TGTGCCAGCAGCTTAGTGAGTGGGATACGAGAGCAGTACTTC.

V usage is TRBV9 and J usage is TRBJ2-1, with D maybe TRBD1 (5 bases). Trimming took off 0 bases at V and 12 bases at J, with 10 bases between the two ends. The CDR3 sequence is 12 residues long. Germline CDR1 reads SGDLS; CDR2 reads YYNGEE. This CDR3 is CASSVDQGRQFF. In DNA form, the CDR3 reads TGTGCCAGCAGCGTAGATCAGGGAAGGCAGTTCTTC.

V and J are TRBV9 and TRBJ2-3; D is unclear. The CDR3 has 13 residues. The germline CDR1 and CDR2 sequences are SGDLS and YYNGEE. The germline V and J ends were trimmed by 2 bases and 6 bases, with 10 bases remaining between them. The CDR3 nucleotides are TGTGCCAGCAGCGTTAGTCTGGCGGATACGCAGTATTTT. Translated: CASSVSLADTQYF.

This rearrangement joins TRBV5-5 to TRBJ2-2; D is ambiguous. Trimming left V 7 bases short and J 1 base short, with 17 bases between. This CDR3 has 16 amino acids. The germline V gene has CDR1 SGHKS and CDR2 YYEKEE (reference sequence). The DNA for the CDR3 is TGTGCCAGCCCCCCCATGTTGAATCTGAACACCGGGGAGCTGTTTTTT. This encodes CASPPMLNLNTGELFF.

In nucleotides, the CDR3 is TGTGCCAGCAAGGGGGTTGGGGACATTCAGTACTTC. Its protein is CASKGVGDIQYF. This rearrangement joins TRBV11-3 to TRBJ2-4; possible D gene TRBD1, 6 bases. In germline, CDR1 is SGHNT, CDR2 YENEEA. Deletions cut 7 bases from V and 8 bases from J, with 12 bases between. The CDR3 covers 12 residues.

V is TRBV19 and J is TRBJ2-3, with no clear D. The CDR3 contains 13 residues. Trimming pared 6 bases from V and 3 bases from J, leaving 10 bases between. Germline CDR1 and CDR2: LNHDA and SQIVND (reference sequence). The CDR3 loop is CASRSRKTDTQYF. Written as DNA, the CDR3 is TGTGCCAGTAGGAGTCGGAAGACAGATACGCAGTATTTT.

The rearrangement joins TRBV7-7 to TRBJ2-5; possible D gene TRBD1, 6 bases. Germline V gene lookup returns CDR1 SSHAT and CDR2 FNYEAQ (reference sequence). Trimming pared 1 base from V and 3 bases from J, leaving 12 bases between. The CDR3 covers 15 residues. The CDR3 bases are TGTGCCAGCAGCTTAGTTGGGGGCCTGGAAGAGACCCAGTACTTC. Residues: CASSLVGGLEETQYF.

The chain carries TRBV1 and TRBJ2-3; the table assigns TRBD2, which was not confirmed against the DNA. TRBV1 is a pseudogene. The CDR3 has 16 amino acids. Written as DNA, the CDR3 is TGCACCAGCAGGCCAAGGTCCAAGCGGGCCACAGATACGCAGTATTTT. Its protein is CTSRPRSKRATDTQYF.

CDR3 sequence: CATRTGYSPLHF. DNA for the CDR3: TGTGCCACCAGGACAGGGTATTCACCCCTCCACTTT. This chain connects TRBV15 to TRBJ1-6; 7 bases align to TRBD1. With 6 bases clipped from V and 8 bases from J, the junction kept 1 base outside the gene matches. CDR3 size: 12 residues. The germline V gene encodes CDR1 LNHNV and CDR2 YYDKDF (reference sequence).

The chain is built from TRBV9 and TRBJ1-3; D unclear. Between the trimmed V and J ends, which lost 0 bases and 2 bases, there was a span of 6 bases. The CDR3 is 14 residues long. Germline lookup yields CDR1 SGDLS and CDR2 YYNGEE. DNA of the CDR3: TGTGCCAGCAGCGTAGACAGTACTGGAAACACCATATATTTT. Amino acids: CASSVDSTGNTIYF.

The rearrangement joins TRBV7-8 to TRBJ2-7, with TRBD1 identical over 8 bases. The CDR3 has 14 amino acids. V lost 5 bases, J lost 5 bases, and 8 bases stayed unmatched. Germline V gene lookup returns CDR1 SGHVS and CDR2 FQNEAQ. CDR3 in amino acids: CASSKRQGSDEQYV. CDR3 sequence (DNA): TGTGCCAGCAGCAAAAGACAGGGGTCCGACGAGCAGTACGTC.

This chain joins TRBV2 and TRBJ1-3; D possibly corresponds to TRBD1 (5 bases). The V end lost 5 bases, the J end lost 0 bases, and 8 bases lay between the germline ends. CDR3 length equals 14 residues. Germline-derived CDR1 and CDR2 are SNHLY and FYNNEI. CDR3 sequence (DNA): TGTGCCAGCAGTCGGGGGGGCTCTGGAAACACCATATATTTT. This sequence encodes CASSRGGSGNTIYF.

The chain is built from TRBV6-1 and TRBJ1-2; 9 nucleotides align to TRBD1. The CDR3 runs to 17 residues. J gave up 2 bases and V 3 bases, and 10 bases lay outside the gene matches. Germline lookup yields CDR1 MNHNS and CDR2 SASEGT. The CDR3 nucleotides are TGTGCCAGCAGTGATTTTTTTGGACAGGGGTTGAACTATGGCTACACCTTC. Its protein product is CASSDFFGQGLNYGYTF.

This clone was detected only once. The chain carries TRBV18 and TRBJ1-2, with 7 bases lining up with TRBD1. Germline values: CDR1 KGHSH, CDR2 LQKENI. After removal of 4 bases from V and 4 bases from J, the junction contained 6 bases not matched to a gene. The CDR3 is made up of 14 amino acids. CDR3: CASSQQGSGYGYTF. CDR3 sequence (DNA): TGTGCCAGCTCACAACAGGGGTCGGGCTATGGCTACACCTTC.

The rearrangement uses TRBV6-5 and TRBJ1-3; D unresolved. The length of the CDR3 is 14 residues. V was pared by 8 bases and J by 0 bases, with 11 bases between. Looked up from germline, CDR1 is MNHEY and CDR2 is SVGAGI. The chain's CDR3 is CASRDVSSGNTIYF. CDR3 bases: TGTGCCAGCCGCGACGTAAGCTCTGGAAACACCATATATTTT.

The chain recombines TRBV9 with TRBJ2-5; D is ambiguous. Germline CDR1 SGDLS, CDR2 YYNGEE. Trimming shortened V by 0 bases and J by 1 base, and 10 bases separated the two germline ends. The CDR3 contains 15 residues. CDR3: CASSVGAGIQETQYF. As DNA, the CDR3 is TGTGCCAGCAGCGTAGGTGCAGGAATCCAAGAGACCCAGTACTTC.

This clone was seen a few times. The chain uses TRBV10-3 and TRBJ1-5, with TRBD1 matching over 7 bases. The V segment lost 10 bases and the J segment 0 bases; nucleotides outside the gene matches: 9. The CDR3 contains 15 residues. The germline V gene has CDR1 ENHRY and CDR2 SYGVKD. This CDR3 reads CATSYDRVSNQPQHF. In DNA, the CDR3 is TGTGCCACGTCGTACGACAGGGTTAGCAATCAGCCCCAGCATTTT.

J is TRBJ2-4 and V is TRBV2; TRBD1 might be the D (6 bases). The V gene lost 0 bases and the J gene lost 1 base, with 10 bases spanning the gap. Germline CDR1 is SNHLY and CDR2 is FYNNEI. The CDR3 is 16 amino acids. CDR3 nucleotides: TGTGCCAGCAGTGAAGCCAGGGGTTTGGCCAAAAACATTCAGTACTTC. Protein: CASSEARGLAKNIQYF.

The rearrangement joins TRBV11-2 to TRBJ1-2, with 10 bases that match TRBD1. Germline V gene sequence: CDR1 SGHAT, CDR2 FQNNGV. The CDR3 length is 16 residues. Trimming removed 5 bases from V and 8 bases from J; junction bases left unmatched: 14. The chain's CDR3 is CASSPYRDRGQHGYTF. The CDR3 DNA follows: TGTGCCAGCAGCCCGTACCGGGACAGGGGACAACACGGCTACACCTTC. The full variable domain, with the rest looked up from reference TRBV11-2 and TRBJ1-2, is EAGVAQSPRYKIIEKRQSVAFWCNPISGHATLYWYQQILGQGPKLLIQFQNNGVVDDSQLPKDRFSAERLKGVDSTLKIQPAKLEDSAVYLCASSPYRDRGQHGYTFGSGTRLTVV.

CDR3 residues: CASSEGGGSNYGYTF. As DNA, the CDR3 is TGTGCCAGCAGTGAAGGAGGGGGATCGAACTATGGCTACACCTTC. V and J are TRBV2 and TRBJ1-2, with a weak D call TRBD1 (6 bases). This CDR3 contains 15 residues. The germline V gene encodes CDR1 SNHLY and CDR2 FYNNEI. V was cut by 1 base and J by 2 bases, with 11 bases left in between.

The chain employs TRBV7-6 and TRBJ1-3; unclear D gene. V was pared by 7 bases and J by 2 bases, with 12 bases between. Germline V lookup: CDR1 SGHVS, CDR2 FNYEAQ. The CDR3 has 14 amino acids. DNA for the CDR3: TGTGCCAGCAACTCTCCCGGGGCTGGAAACACCATATATTTT. It codes for CASNSPGAGNTIYF.

This rearrangement joins TRBV30 to TRBJ2-5; D is unclear. This CDR3 comprises 13 residues. Germline V gene sequence: CDR1 GTSNPN, CDR2 SVGIG (reference sequence). V dropped 1 base and J dropped 11 bases, with 17 bases sitting between them. The CDR3 reads CAWSGWWIVAQYF. CDR3 nucleotides: TGTGCCTGGAGTGGGTGGTGGATTGTCGCGCAGTACTTC.

This chain links TRBV19 with TRBJ1-4; the D gene is possibly TRBD1 (5 bases). With 2 bases removed from V and 0 bases from J, the gap between germline ends came to 13 bases. Germline V CDR1 and CDR2: LNHDA, SQIVND (reference sequence). The CDR3 contains 17 residues. CDR3 coding DNA: TGTGCCAGTAGTATATTTGGCAGACAGCCAACTAATGAAAAACTGTTTTTT. The encoded protein is CASSIFGRQPTNEKLFF. Together with reference TRBV19 and TRBJ1-4, the CDR3 gives the full variable domain: DGGITQSPKYLFRKEGQNVTLSCEQNLNHDAMYWYRQDPGQGLRLIYYSQIVNDFQKGDIAEGYSVSREKKESFPLTVTSAQKNPTAFYLCASSIFGRQPTNEKLFFGSGTQLSVL.

CDR3 DNA sequence: TGTGCCAGCAGCCGGGGAGGAGCCTACAATGAGCAGTTCTTC. Translation: CASSRGGAYNEQFF. V and J are TRBV7-2 and TRBJ2-1; perhaps TRBD2 as D (6 bases). The CDR3 loop spans 14 amino acids. The ends were cut back, 5 bases at V and 2 bases at J, with 10 bases in the middle. Germline loops: CDR1 SGHTA, CDR2 FQGNSA.

The chain carries TRBV7-8 and TRBJ2-5, with D unresolved. Trimming took off 4 bases at V and 1 base at J, with 13 bases between the two ends. This CDR3 is 15 amino acids long. The germline V gene has CDR1 SGHVS and CDR2 FQNEAQ. The CDR3 here is CASSSAREAQETQYF. In nucleotides, the CDR3 is TGTGCCAGCAGCTCAGCTAGGGAAGCCCAAGAGACCCAGTACTTC.

This clone was recorded only once. This sequence joins TRBV6-5 and TRBJ2-3, with 7 bases lining up with TRBD1. The CDR3 consists of 15 residues. Germline-derived CDR1 and CDR2 are MNHEY and SVGAGI. Losses at the gene ends were 8 bases for V and 2 bases for J; bases not matched to a gene: 10. The CDR3 reads CASRLKRGPTDTQYF. The CDR3 nucleotides are TGTGCCAGCCGTCTAAAGAGGGGGCCCACAGATACGCAGTATTTT.

The chain combines TRBV29-1 with TRBJ2-1; no reliable D call. The germline V gene has CDR1 SQVTM and CDR2 ANQGSEA. With 7 bases removed from V and 0 bases from J, the gap between germline ends came to 10 bases. The CDR3 spans 13 residues. The CDR3 loop is CSGSLSSYNEQFF. CDR3 sequence (DNA): TGCAGCGGGTCCCTGAGCTCCTACAATGAGCAGTTCTTC.

The chain combines TRBV11-2 with TRBJ2-6; D unresolved. The CDR3 is 12 residues long. Germline loops: CDR1 SGHAT, CDR2 FQNNGV. V was trimmed by 8 bases and J by 3 bases, leaving 5 bases between them. CDR3 in amino acids: CASRSGANVLTF. CDR3 in DNA: TGTGCCAGCCGGAGTGGGGCCAACGTCCTGACTTTC.